The 27 T cell receptor beta chains reported below all come from one sample, sequenced in a study of radiation and T cells in renal cell carcinoma (dated by TCRdb to about 2020). Reading the label with the study, this specimen's time point is: blood 4 weeks post-SBRT, at nephrectomy. The treatment or condition label corresponds to: 15 Gy SBRT to primary tumor, nephrectomy 4 weeks later. Libraries came from the immunoSEQ multiplex PCR assay. Entries here come from immuneACCESS through TCRdb and include only in-frame sequences with V and J called. Some clones fail to appear in such tables; in the studies checked, an unresolved V gene covers under half of the shortfall, and the cause of the remainder is unknown. The sample profile shows under 200,000 clones; about 87% of them were found once. Jointly, the top ten make up approximately 11% of the sample. The material was blood, obtained from a patient whose treatment included radiotherapy and nephrectomy. The receptor source for this set is a woman aged 45-60 years with renal cell carcinoma.

The CDR3 nucleotides are TGCGCCAGCAGCTTGGACAGGGGTGGCGAAAAACTGTTTTTT. Protein product: CASSLDRGGEKLFF. The chain joins TRBV5-1 to TRBJ1-4; TRBD1 matches 7 bases. The CDR3 is 14 residues long. J was trimmed by 8 bases and V by 0 bases; bases with no gene match: 4. The V gene's germline CDR1 is SGHRS and CDR2 YFSETQ.

The chain combines TRBV5-1 with TRBJ2-7; 11 bases fit TRBD2. Germline values: CDR1 SGHRS, CDR2 YFSETQ. This CDR3 spans 16 amino acids. J lost 2 bases, V lost 4 bases, and 8 bases had no gene match. The CDR3 spells CASSLRLAGMTYEQYF. CDR3 in DNA: TGCGCCAGCAGCCTTCGACTAGCGGGGATGACCTACGAGCAGTACTTC.

This clone has just one count. The V gene is TRBV6-6, the J gene TRBJ2-1; tentative D call: TRBD2 (5 bases). The ends were cut back, 0 bases at V and 9 bases at J, with 12 bases in the middle. The CDR3 sequence is 14 residues long. Germline CDR1 and CDR2: MNHNY and SVGAGI (reference sequence). CDR3 protein: CASSYSTKTFEQFF. In DNA, the CDR3 is TGTGCCAGCAGTTACTCGACTAAGACTTTTGAGCAGTTCTTC.

V usage is TRBV5-6 and J usage is TRBJ1-2; 9 bases fit TRBD1. CDR1 is SGHDT and CDR2 is YYEEEE in the germline V gene. The CDR3 totals 17 residues. Trimming cost V 3 bases and J 8 bases; bases outside gene matches: 17. This chain's CDR3 is CASSSNLLQGAQRGYTF. The CDR3 DNA is TGTGCCAGCAGCTCCAATCTACTACAGGGGGCACAAAGGGGCTACACCTTC.

The chain employs TRBV18 and TRBJ1-2, with TRBD1 identical over 8 bases. Germline V gene data show CDR1 as KGHSH and CDR2 as LQKENI. The CDR3 consists of 13 residues. After removal of 3 bases from V and 8 bases from J, the junction contained 5 bases not matched to a gene. The chain's CDR3 is CASSPSDREGYTF. The CDR3 DNA follows: TGTGCCAGCTCACCTTCGGACAGGGAGGGCTACACCTTC.

The table lists this clone with a few counts. The rearrangement joins TRBV2 to TRBJ1-1; 8 nucleotides align to TRBD1. The junction had 7 bases not matched to a gene; V was cut back by 7 bases and J by 3 bases. The CDR3 loop spans 14 amino acids. Germline V lookup: CDR1 SNHLY, CDR2 FYNNEI. CDR3 residues: CASKRTGRDTEAFF. Written as DNA, the CDR3 is TGTGCCAGCAAAAGGACAGGGAGGGACACTGAAGCTTTCTTT. Full variable domain (outside the CDR3, taken from reference TRBV2 and TRBJ1-1): EPEVTQTPSHQVTQMGQEVILRCVPISNHLYFYWYRQILGQKVEFLVSFYNNEISEKSEIFDDQFSVERPDGSNFTLKIRSTKLEDSAMYFCASKRTGRDTEAFFGQGTRLTVV.

The count of this clone is one. The CDR3 nucleotides read TGTGCCAGCAGCCAAGGGGGACAGACCCTAGATACGCAGTATTTT. It yields the protein CASSQGGQTLDTQYF. The rearrangement links TRBV4-2 to TRBJ2-3, with TRBD1 identical over 7 bases. The CDR3 spans 15 residues. Germline CDR1 and CDR2: LGHNA and YNFKEQ. Unmatched junction bases numbered 6, after V lost 1 base and J lost 5 bases.

This rearrangement joins TRBV11-3 to TRBJ1-4; tentatively, D is TRBD1 (6 bases). The CDR3 length is 13 residues. With 4 bases removed from V and 7 bases from J, the gap between germline ends came to 10 bases. Looked up from germline, CDR1 is SGHNT and CDR2 is YENEEA. The CDR3 loop reads CASSWTVGEKLFF. CDR3 sequence (DNA): TGTGCCAGCAGCTGGACAGTGGGTGAAAAACTGTTTTTT.

The chain joins TRBV5-6 to TRBJ2-3; 8 positions agree with TRBD1. From germline, CDR1 is SGHDT and CDR2 YYEEEE. The V and J ends lost 1 base and 2 bases, in that order; junction bases with no gene match: 6. The CDR3 is 16 amino acids. In nucleotides, the CDR3 is TGTGCCAGCAGCTTGTATTTGACAGGGGACACAGATACGCAGTATTTT. Its translation: CASSLYLTGDTDTQYF.

The rearrangement joins TRBV19 to TRBJ1-2; D not certain. The CDR3 runs 12 residues. The V gene's germline CDR1 is LNHDA and CDR2 SQIVND (reference sequence). The V gene lost 5 bases and the J gene lost 3 bases, with 7 bases spanning the gap. CDR3 DNA sequence: TGTGCCAGTAGTGGGGAGGACTATGGCTACACCTTC. This codes for CASSGEDYGYTF.

This chain links TRBV7-8 with TRBJ1-3, with TRBD1 matching over 7 bases. This CDR3 is 17 amino acids long. V was clipped by 0 bases and J by 0 bases; unmatched bases: 5. Germline V gene sequence: CDR1 SGHVS, CDR2 FQNEAQ. CDR3 protein: CASSLALDRFSGNTIYF. In DNA, the CDR3 is TGTGCCAGCAGCTTAGCCCTGGACAGGTTCTCTGGAAACACCATATATTTT.

This rearrangement joins TRBV28 to TRBJ2-7; D perhaps matches TRBD1 (5 bases). Trimming stripped 8 bases from V and 5 bases from J, with 16 bases between. This CDR3 has 13 amino acids. Germline CDR1 reads MDHEN; CDR2 reads SYDVKM. CDR3 DNA: TGTGCCAGCGGATTGCCGGACATCCACGAGCAGTACTTC. It is translated as CASGLPDIHEQYF.

The chain couples TRBV6-5 to TRBJ2-7; 9 bases fit TRBD1. V was pared by 5 bases and J by 2 bases, with 7 bases of the junction left unmatched. The germline V gene encodes CDR1 MNHEY and CDR2 SVGAGI. This CDR3 has 15 amino acids. CDR3 in DNA: TGTGCCAGCAGTCTTGTCGGGACAGGGCCCTACGAGCAGTACTTC. This codes for CASSLVGTGPYEQYF.

This clone was counted a few times. The chain uses TRBV18 and TRBJ1-1; D is perhaps TRBD1 (5 bases). The CDR3 covers 15 residues. V shed 3 bases and J shed 2 bases, with 13 bases lying between them. CDR1 and CDR2 (germline): KGHSH, LQKENI. CDR3 bases: TGTGCCAGCTCACCTGCGGGACGGTTAAACACTGAAGCTTTCTTT. Translated, it gives CASSPAGRLNTEAFF.

The chain carries TRBV4-1 and TRBJ2-5; tentative D call: TRBD1 (7 bases). There are 16 residues in the CDR3. Per the germline V gene, CDR1 is MGHRA and CDR2 is YSYEKL. Trimming cost V 5 bases and J 2 bases, with 18 bases left between them. The CDR3 reads CASSAYDREVQETQYF. CDR3 nucleotide sequence: TGCGCCAGCAGCGCTTACGACAGGGAGGTTCAAGAGACCCAGTACTTC.

J is TRBJ2-5 and V is TRBV5-6; 9 bases match TRBD1. Germline V gene lookup returns CDR1 SGHDT and CDR2 YYEEEE. V trimming: 0 bases; J trimming: 5 bases; junction bases outside the gene matches: 5. CDR3 length equals 15 residues. CDR3 protein: CASSLAGTGKETQYF. CDR3 in DNA: TGTGCCAGCAGCTTGGCCGGGACAGGGAAGGAGACCCAGTACTTC.

The V gene is TRBV4-3, the J gene TRBJ2-5; 7 bases line up with TRBD2. The ends lost 1 base at V and 7 bases at J; junction bases unmatched: 0. Germline CDR1 reads LGHNA; CDR2 reads YSLEER. The CDR3 is 12 residues long. The CDR3 spells CASSQGEGTQYF. The CDR3 DNA is TGCGCCAGCAGCCAAGGGGAGGGGACCCAGTACTTC.

This chain joins TRBV19 and TRBJ1-2; 8 bases align to TRBD1. Germline lookup yields CDR1 LNHDA and CDR2 SQIVND (reference sequence). The CDR3 runs 15 residues. Unmatched junction bases numbered 8, after V lost 4 bases and J lost 4 bases. The CDR3 coding sequence is TGTGCCAGTAGTAGGGGACAGGACCGACCCTATGGCTACACCTTC. This sequence encodes CASSRGQDRPYGYTF.

The chain links TRBV13 to TRBJ2-5; 9 nucleotides match TRBD2. The CDR3 extends over 14 amino acids. Germline assignment: CDR1 PRHDT and CDR2 FYEKMQ (reference sequence). With 5 bases clipped from V and 4 bases from J, the junction kept 5 bases outside the gene matches. CDR3 residues: CASSTAGGRETQYF. Written as DNA, the CDR3 is TGTGCCAGCAGCACTGCGGGGGGGCGAGAGACCCAGTACTTC.

The chain employs TRBV7-9 and TRBJ2-5; D might be TRBD1 or TRBD2, each matching 5 bases. The CDR3 totals 16 residues. In germline, CDR1 is SEHNR, CDR2 FQNEAQ (reference sequence). Trimming removed 2 bases from V and 0 bases from J, with 13 bases in between. The CDR3 DNA reads as TGTGCCAGCAGCTTAAGGGGAAAAGCGGACCAAGAGACCCAGTACTTC. Translated, it gives CASSLRGKADQETQYF.

This chain uses TRBV12-5 with TRBJ1-3; 7 bases match TRBD1. The V and J ends lost 2 bases and 3 bases, in that order; junction bases with no gene match: 1. Germline V gene sequence: CDR1 LGHNT, CDR2 FRNRAP. The CDR3 is 14 amino acids. CDR3 region: CASGLWTGGNTIYF. CDR3 bases: TGTGCTAGTGGTTTGTGGACAGGTGGAAACACCATATATTTT.

This chain links TRBV19 with TRBJ1-3; no definite D call. Per the germline V gene, CDR1 is LNHDA and CDR2 is SQIVND (reference sequence). V was clipped by 6 bases and J by 0 bases, with 9 bases between them. The CDR3 is 14 amino acids. CDR3 bases: TGTGCCAGTAGATTTGGAGACTCTGGAAACACCATATATTTT. The encoded protein is CASRFGDSGNTIYF.

J is TRBJ1-1 and V is TRBV5-4; D is unclear. The V end was cut by 3 bases, the J end by 5 bases, with 17 bases between. This CDR3 is 15 amino acids long. Germline V CDR1 and CDR2: SGHNT, YYREEE (reference sequence). CDR3: CASSSRGGLGTEAFF. Written as DNA, the CDR3 is TGTGCCAGCAGCTCTCGAGGTGGCCTGGGGACTGAAGCTTTCTTT.

The genes are TRBV11-3 and TRBJ2-3, with D tentatively TRBD1 (6 bases). Per germline, CDR1 SGHNT and CDR2 YENEEA. The V end lost 4 bases, the J end lost 2 bases, and 7 bases lay between the germline ends. The CDR3 runs to 13 residues. As DNA, the CDR3 is TGTGCCAGCAGCTGGACAGTCACAGATACGCAGTATTTT. Its translation: CASSWTVTDTQYF.

The V gene is TRBV19, the J gene TRBJ2-7; 8 nucleotides align to TRBD2. After removal of 6 bases from V and 2 bases from J, the junction contained 6 bases not matched to a gene. The germline V gene has CDR1 LNHDA and CDR2 SQIVND (reference sequence). The CDR3 loop spans 14 amino acids. The DNA of the CDR3 is TGTGCCAGTAGCCTGACTAGCGACACCTACGAGCAGTACTTC. This encodes CASSLTSDTYEQYF.

The chain carries TRBV19 and TRBJ1-2; 9 nucleotides align to TRBD1. The CDR3 is made up of 14 amino acids. Trimming cost V 4 bases and J 8 bases; bases outside gene matches: 8. Germline V CDR1 and CDR2: LNHDA, SQIVND (reference sequence). In DNA, the CDR3 is TGTGCCAGTAGTACCGGGGACAGGGCGGAAGGCTACACCTTC. It is translated as CASSTGDRAEGYTF.

The chain has TRBV18 and TRBJ2-1; D perhaps matches TRBD1 (6 bases). The CDR3 totals 18 residues. V lost 3 bases and J 5 bases, leaving 23 bases between the germline ends. The germline V gene encodes CDR1 KGHSH and CDR2 LQKENI. The CDR3 bases are TGTGCCAGCTCACCTGGTCCAACAGGGACCCTTCTCGACAATGAGCAGTTCTTC. This gives the protein CASSPGPTGTLLDNEQFF.